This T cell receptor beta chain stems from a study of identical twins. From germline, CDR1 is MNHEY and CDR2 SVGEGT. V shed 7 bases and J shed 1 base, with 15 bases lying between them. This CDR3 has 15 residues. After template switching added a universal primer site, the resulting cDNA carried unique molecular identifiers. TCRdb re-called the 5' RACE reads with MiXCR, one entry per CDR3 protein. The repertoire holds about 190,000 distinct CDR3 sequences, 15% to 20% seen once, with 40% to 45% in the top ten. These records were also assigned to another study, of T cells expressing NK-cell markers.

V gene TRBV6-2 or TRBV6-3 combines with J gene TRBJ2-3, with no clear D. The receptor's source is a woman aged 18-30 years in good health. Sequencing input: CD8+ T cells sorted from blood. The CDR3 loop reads CASTEQGQGTDTQYF. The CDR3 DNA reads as TGTGCCAGCACCGAACAAGGCCAGGGCACAGATACGCAGTATTTT.